What follows is one TCR beta chain and its context. Its antigen is as yet unknown. This specimen comes from a study of cytomegalovirus exposure and HLA in healthy donors. Findings and caveats of the study: More than 150 TCR beta chains were listed as cytomegalovirus-associated. Later examination showed HLA-associated TCR beta chains had greater clonal expansion than equally common others. Diagnosis of cytomegalovirus status made by the classifier reportedly showed high specificity and sensitivity. A few chains tied to CMV proved CMV antigen-specific in vitro.

This CDR3 region has 13 residues. The ends were cut back, 2 bases at V and 6 bases at J, with 10 bases in the middle. Per germline, CDR1 MNHEY and CDR2 SMNVEV (reference sequence). The PCR ran on 60 Vbeta and 13 Jbeta primers. Assay: immunoSEQ multiplex PCR; the TCRdb copy retains only in-frame clones and omits some. The sample consists of about 120,000 clones, around 82% of them appearing once. Sample: PBMCs. V gene TRBV27 combines with J gene TRBJ2-5; D gene uncertain. The TCR was taken from a man younger than 40 in good health and CMV-seropositive. DNA for the CDR3: TGTGCCAGCAGTTTAGCCGAAAGCCAGACCCAGTACTTC. Protein: CASSLAESQTQYF.